These 21 T cell receptor beta chains were sequenced from one sample in a study of T-cell reconstitution after alpha-beta-depleted transplantation in children. Library preparation (for TCRbeta) was performed with unique molecular identifiers. TCRdb re-derived calls from the PCR reads in MiXCR, one entry per CDR3 protein. The sample records 500,000 or so distinct CDR3 sequences, 30% to 35% being singletons. The sequenced sample was PBMCs from the stem cell graft donor, obtained from the stem cell graft. The receptors originated from a human donor who donated a stem cell graft to a child with aplastic anemia.

The genes are TRBV6-2 or TRBV6-3 and TRBJ1-5; D not resolved. With 6 bases removed from V and 3 bases from J, the gap between germline ends came to 15 bases. The CDR3 runs to 15 residues. The germline CDR1 and CDR2 sequences are MNHEY and SVGEGT. The DNA of the CDR3 is TGTGCCAGCAGCCGCCGGAAGTCCCACAATCAGCCCCAGCATTTT. Translated, it gives CASSRRKSHNQPQHF.

This clonotype was counted a few times. The rearrangement links TRBV6-5 to TRBJ1-1, with unresolved D. V was clipped by 0 bases and J by 1 base, with 12 bases between them. The length of the CDR3 is 16 residues. CDR1 is MNHEY and CDR2 is SVGAGI in the germline V gene. The CDR3 reads CASSYSARTGNTEAFF. The CDR3, as DNA: TGTGCCAGCAGTTACTCAGCCCGGACGGGGAACACTGAAGCTTTCTTT.

The V gene is TRBV5-1, the J gene TRBJ2-1; 12 nucleotides line up with TRBD2. The CDR3 has 14 amino acids. With 4 bases clipped from V and 7 bases from J, the junction kept 3 bases outside the gene matches. From germline, CDR1 is SGHRS and CDR2 YFSETQ. CDR3 in amino acids: CASSTTSGRNEQFF. CDR3 in DNA: TGCGCCAGCAGCACGACTAGCGGGAGAAATGAGCAGTTCTTC.

V and J are TRBV12-3 or TRBV12-4 and TRBJ2-7; D remains unclear. V was pared by 3 bases and J by 1 base, with 7 bases between. This CDR3 spans 13 amino acids. The CDR3 protein is CASSFAGSYEQYF. CDR3 DNA sequence: TGTGCCAGCAGTTTTGCCGGTTCCTACGAGCAGTACTTC.

The J gene is TRBJ1-1, the V gene TRBV9; D perhaps matches TRBD1 (6 bases). The germline gives CDR1 SGDLS, CDR2 YYNGEE. The CDR3 is 17 amino acids. Trimming stripped 0 bases from V and 0 bases from J, with 15 bases between. The CDR3, as DNA: TGTGCCAGCAGCGTAGGAGGGGGTACCCCCTTGAACACTGAAGCTTTCTTT. It specifies CASSVGGGTPLNTEAFF.

A few counts support this clonotype. This chain connects TRBV20-1 to TRBJ2-5, with D unclear. This CDR3 has 16 amino acids. CDR1 DFQATT and CDR2 SNEGSKA come from the germline V gene (reference sequence). V was cut by 5 bases and J by 4 bases, with 23 bases left in between. Written as DNA, the CDR3 is TGCAGTGCTCCCTCCCGGGCCTCCGGGTATAGAGAGACCCAGTACTTC. Amino acid sequence: CSAPSRASGYRETQYF.

The genes are TRBV28 and TRBJ2-7; D call uncertain. The CDR3 has 13 amino acids. Trimming took off 2 bases at V and 5 bases at J, with 10 bases between the two ends. CDR1 is MDHEN, CDR2 SYDVKM, per germline. CDR3: CASSLVRFNEQYF. The CDR3 DNA follows: TGTGCCAGCAGTTTAGTTAGGTTCAACGAGCAGTACTTC.

This clonotype was recorded a few times. This rearrangement joins TRBV6-2 or TRBV6-3 to TRBJ2-1; 7 bases map to TRBD2. The CDR3 spans 17 residues. Germline CDR1 and CDR2: MNHEY and SVGEGT. V was clipped by 5 bases and J by 6 bases; unmatched bases: 16. The CDR3 DNA reads as TGTGCCAGCAGTCCAGGTCCCGCGCGGGAGAAAGGCAATGAGCAGTTCTTC. It is translated as CASSPGPAREKGNEQFF.

This clonotype has more than one count but fewer than ten. The chain links TRBV7-6 to TRBJ1-5, with a tentative D call TRBD1 (6 bases). The CDR3 consists of 14 residues. The V end lost 5 bases, the J end lost 3 bases, and 11 bases lay between the germline ends. Germline V gives CDR1 SGHVS, CDR2 FNYEAQ. CDR3 coding DNA: TGTGCCAGCAGCCCCGGACAGTTCAATCAGCCCCAGCATTTT. It translates to CASSPGQFNQPQHF.

The J gene is TRBJ2-5, the V gene TRBV13; the D is unclear. Trimming took 5 bases from V and 5 from J, leaving 15 bases between them. Germline V lookup: CDR1 PRHDT, CDR2 FYEKMQ (reference sequence). There are 14 residues in the CDR3. The CDR3 here is CASSNRAGIETQYF. The DNA for the CDR3 is TGTGCCAGCAGCAATCGGGCAGGTATCGAGACCCAGTACTTC.

The chain is built from TRBV14 and TRBJ2-2; D gene uncertain. V was shortened by 1 base and J by 6 bases, with 6 bases between the two germline ends. CDR3 length equals 13 residues. Germline CDR1 SGHDN, CDR2 FVKESK. The CDR3 reads CASSQVFAGELFF. DNA of the CDR3: TGTGCCAGCAGCCAAGTTTTCGCCGGGGAGCTGTTTTTT.

This rearrangement joins TRBV29-1 to TRBJ2-1; 11 bases match TRBD2. The germline V gene has CDR1 SQVTM and CDR2 ANQGSEA. This CDR3 region has 16 residues. The junction had 7 bases not matched to a gene; V was cut back by 4 bases and J by 2 bases. The CDR3 protein is CSVVLTSGSPYNEQFF. Written as DNA, the CDR3 is TGCAGCGTTGTCTTAACTAGCGGGAGCCCCTACAATGAGCAGTTCTTC.

This clonotype was seen a handful of times. V is TRBV5-1 and J is TRBJ2-5; D call uncertain. Trimming cost V 1 base and J 3 bases, with 10 bases left between them. Per the germline V gene, CDR1 is SGHRS and CDR2 is YFSETQ. The CDR3 spans 14 residues. The CDR3 loop is CASSLTSLEETQYF. The CDR3 nucleotides are TGCGCCAGCAGCTTGACTTCCCTGGAAGAGACCCAGTACTTC.

This clonotype was counted between two and nine times. The chain is built from TRBV29-1 and TRBJ2-1, with 9 bases fitting TRBD2. The CDR3 consists of 15 residues. Germline values: CDR1 SQVTM, CDR2 ANQGSEA. V was pared by 6 bases and J by 4 bases, with 10 bases of the junction left unmatched. CDR3 residues: CSVKSGRYSYNEQFF. CDR3 sequence (DNA): TGCAGCGTCAAAAGCGGGAGGTACTCTTACAATGAGCAGTTCTTC.

This clonotype was picked up many times. The gene calls are TRBV19 and TRBJ1-5; D ambiguous. The V gene's germline CDR1 is LNHDA and CDR2 SQIVND (reference sequence). This CDR3 has 13 amino acids. V was clipped by 7 bases and J by 0 bases, with 7 bases between them. The CDR3 nucleotides are TGTGCCAGTAACGAGGATAGCAATCAGCCCCAGCATTTT. This translates into CASNEDSNQPQHF.

This sequence joins TRBV12-5 and TRBJ1-4; D is possibly TRBD1 (6 bases). Looked up from germline, CDR1 is LGHNT and CDR2 is FRNRAP. Trimming pared 4 bases from V and 4 bases from J, leaving 22 bases between. The CDR3 is 18 amino acids. CDR3 sequence: CASGSDRPGTLSNEKLFF. CDR3 sequence (DNA): TGTGCTAGTGGTTCAGACCGACCCGGGACATTAAGTAATGAAAAACTGTTTTTT.

This clonotype showed up just a few times. This chain uses TRBV20-1 with TRBJ2-2; maybe TRBD2 (6 bases). The CDR3 loop spans 14 amino acids. Trimming took 6 bases from V and 3 from J, leaving 14 bases between them. Germline V lookup: CDR1 DFQATT, CDR2 SNEGSKA (reference sequence). CDR3 sequence reads: CSARRETDTGELFF. The CDR3 DNA sequence: TGCAGTGCCCGTCGGGAGACGGACACCGGGGAGCTGTTTTTT.

The chain is built from TRBV7-2 and TRBJ2-3, with D maybe TRBD2 (5 bases). This CDR3 has 15 residues. V lost 1 base to trimming and J lost 0 bases, with 8 bases between them. The V gene's germline CDR1 is SGHTA and CDR2 FQGNSA. DNA of the CDR3: TGTGCCAGCAGCTTAGTACGGGAAAGCACAGATACGCAGTATTTT. It translates to CASSLVRESTDTQYF.

This clonotype has just a few counts. The chain joins TRBV10-3 to TRBJ2-1, with D tentatively TRBD1 (5 bases). The germline CDR1 and CDR2 sequences are ENHRY and SYGVKD. The CDR3 contains 14 residues. V was pared by 3 bases and J by 4 bases, with 10 bases between. In DNA form, the CDR3 reads TGTGCCATCAGTGAAGACAGTCTTTACAATGAGCAGTTCTTC. It encodes CAISEDSLYNEQFF.

The table lists this clonotype with a count of one. The V call is TRBV11-2, the J call TRBJ2-3; 7 bases agree with TRBD2. Unmatched junction bases numbered 10, after V lost 3 bases and J lost 4 bases. The CDR3 spans 16 residues. Germline lookup yields CDR1 SGHAT and CDR2 FQNNGV. The CDR3 sequence is CASSLTSPQSSDTQYF. CDR3 nucleotides: TGTGCCAGCAGCTTGACTAGCCCACAATCCTCAGATACGCAGTATTTT.

This rearrangement joins TRBV18 to TRBJ1-5; TRBD1 might be the D (5 bases). CDR1 KGHSH and CDR2 LQKENI come from the germline V gene. The CDR3 has 15 residues. Trimming shortened V by 2 bases and J by 4 bases, and 12 bases separated the two germline ends. The CDR3 sequence is CASSPGGDGNQPQHF. CDR3 DNA sequence: TGTGCCAGCTCACCAGGGGGAGATGGGAATCAGCCCCAGCATTTT. The full variable domain, its missing parts supplied by reference TRBV18 and TRBJ1-5, is NAGVMQNPRHLVRRRGQEARLRCSPMKGHSHVYWYRQLPEEGLKFMVYLQKENIIDESGMPKERFSAEFPKEGPSILRIQQVVRGDSAAYFCASSPGGDGNQPQHFGDGTRLSIL.